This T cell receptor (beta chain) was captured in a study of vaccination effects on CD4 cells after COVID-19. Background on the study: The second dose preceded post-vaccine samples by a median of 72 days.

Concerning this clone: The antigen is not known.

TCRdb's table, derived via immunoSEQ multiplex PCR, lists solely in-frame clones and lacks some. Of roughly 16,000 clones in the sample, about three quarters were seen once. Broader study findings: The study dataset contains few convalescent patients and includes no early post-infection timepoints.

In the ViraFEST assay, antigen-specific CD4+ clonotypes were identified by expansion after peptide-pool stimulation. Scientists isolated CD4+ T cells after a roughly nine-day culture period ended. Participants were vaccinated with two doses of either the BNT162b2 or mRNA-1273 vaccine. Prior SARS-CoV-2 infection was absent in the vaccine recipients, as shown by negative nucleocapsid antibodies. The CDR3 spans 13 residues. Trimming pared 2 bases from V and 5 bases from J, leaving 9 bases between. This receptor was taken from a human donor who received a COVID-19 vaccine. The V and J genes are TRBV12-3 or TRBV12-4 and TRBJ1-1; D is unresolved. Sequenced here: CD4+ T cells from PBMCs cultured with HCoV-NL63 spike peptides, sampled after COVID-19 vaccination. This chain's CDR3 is CASSLTGETEAFF. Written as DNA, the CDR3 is TGTGCCAGCAGTTTAACCGGGGAGACTGAAGCTTTCTTT.